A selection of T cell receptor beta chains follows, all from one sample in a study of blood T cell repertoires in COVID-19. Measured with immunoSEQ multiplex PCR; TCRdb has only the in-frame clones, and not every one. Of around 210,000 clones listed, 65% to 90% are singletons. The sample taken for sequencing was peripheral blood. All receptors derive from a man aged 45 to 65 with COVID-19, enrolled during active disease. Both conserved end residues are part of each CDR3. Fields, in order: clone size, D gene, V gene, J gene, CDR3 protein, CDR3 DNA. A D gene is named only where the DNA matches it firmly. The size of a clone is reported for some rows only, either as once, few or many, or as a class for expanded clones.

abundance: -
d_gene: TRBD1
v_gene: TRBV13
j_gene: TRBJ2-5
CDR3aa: CASSLGGTGWAQETQYF
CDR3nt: TGTGCCAGCAGCTTAGGCGGGACAGGATGGGCCCAAGAGACCCAGTACTTC

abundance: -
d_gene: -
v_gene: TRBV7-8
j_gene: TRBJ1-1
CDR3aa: CASSLAGLNTEAFF
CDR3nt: TGTGCCAGCAGCTTAGCCGGGTTGAACACTGAAGCTTTCTTT

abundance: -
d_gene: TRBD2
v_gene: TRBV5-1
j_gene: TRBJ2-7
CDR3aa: CASSAQVAGIYEQYF
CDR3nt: TGCGCCAGCAGCGCCCAAGTAGCGGGGATCTACGAGCAGTACTTC

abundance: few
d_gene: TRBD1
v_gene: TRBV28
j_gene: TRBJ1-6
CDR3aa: CASSFWRDRSSPLHF
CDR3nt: TGTGCCAGCAGTTTCTGGCGGGACAGATCTTCACCCCTCCACTTT

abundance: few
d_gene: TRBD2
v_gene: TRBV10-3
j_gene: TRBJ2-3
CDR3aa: CAAKGLAGGTDTQYF
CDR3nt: TGTGCCGCCAAGGGGCTGGCGGGGGGCACAGATACGCAGTATTTT

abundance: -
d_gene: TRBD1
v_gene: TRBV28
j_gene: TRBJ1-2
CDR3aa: CASRSYRGIGYTF
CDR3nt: TGTGCCAGCAGATCGTACAGGGGGATTGGCTACACCTTC

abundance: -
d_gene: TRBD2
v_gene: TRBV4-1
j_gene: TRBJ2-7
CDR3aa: CASSQIVAGGYEQYF
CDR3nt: TGCGCCAGCAGCCAAATCGTAGCGGGGGGATACGAGCAGTACTTC

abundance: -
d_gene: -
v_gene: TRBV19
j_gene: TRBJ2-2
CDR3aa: CASSILAGGGEYTGELFF
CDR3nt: TGTGCCAGTAGTATTCTGGCGGGTGGCGGAGAATACACCGGGGAGCTGTTTTTT

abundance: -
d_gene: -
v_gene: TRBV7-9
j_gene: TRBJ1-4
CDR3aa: CASSGGSQEKLFF
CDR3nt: TGTGCCAGCAGCGGGGGGTCGCAGGAAAAACTGTTTTTT

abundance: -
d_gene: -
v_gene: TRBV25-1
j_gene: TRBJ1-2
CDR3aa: CASSEVRYGYTF
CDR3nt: TGTGCCAGCAGTGAGGTCCGGTATGGCTACACCTTC

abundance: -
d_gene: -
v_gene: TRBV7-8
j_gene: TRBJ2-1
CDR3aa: CATGYNEQFF
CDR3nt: TGTGCCACGGGGTACAATGAGCAGTTCTTC

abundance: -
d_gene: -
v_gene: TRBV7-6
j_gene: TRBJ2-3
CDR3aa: CASSLPLDTQYF
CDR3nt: TGTGCCAGCAGCTTACCCCTGGATACGCAGTATTTT

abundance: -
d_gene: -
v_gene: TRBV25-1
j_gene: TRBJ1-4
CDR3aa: CASSERRDPEKLFF
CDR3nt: TGTGCCAGCAGTGAAAGGAGGGACCCCGAAAAACTGTTTTTT

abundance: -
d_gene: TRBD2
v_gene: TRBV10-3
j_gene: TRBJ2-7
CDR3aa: CAIKGSPGTSGGNYYEQYF
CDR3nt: TGTGCCATCAAGGGGTCCCCCGGGACTAGCGGGGGGAACTACTACGAGCAGTACTTC

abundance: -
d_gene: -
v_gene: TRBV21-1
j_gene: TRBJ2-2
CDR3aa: CASSKRGREGTGELFF
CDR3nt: TGTGCCAGCAGCAAAAGGGGCAGGGAAGGCACCGGGGAGCTGTTTTTT

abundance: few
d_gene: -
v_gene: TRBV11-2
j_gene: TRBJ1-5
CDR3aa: CASSLTGSQPQHF
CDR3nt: TGTGCCAGCAGCTTAACAGGTAGTCAGCCCCAGCATTTT

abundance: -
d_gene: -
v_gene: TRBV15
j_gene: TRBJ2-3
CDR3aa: CATSRDLGQGTQYF
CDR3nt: TGTGCCACCAGCAGAGATCTGGGTCAGGGAACGCAGTATTTT

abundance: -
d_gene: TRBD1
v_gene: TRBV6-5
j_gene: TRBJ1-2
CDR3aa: CASSIDRGPYGYTF
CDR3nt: TGTGCCAGCAGCATCGACAGGGGACCATATGGCTACACCTTC

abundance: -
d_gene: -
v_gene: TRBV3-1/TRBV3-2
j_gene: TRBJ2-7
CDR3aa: CASSQAITSSYEQYF
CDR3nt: TGTGCCAGCAGCCAAGCCATCACAAGCTCCTACGAGCAGTACTTC

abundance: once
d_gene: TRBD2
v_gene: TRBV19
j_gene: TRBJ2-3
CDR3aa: CASSIGTSGGAVDTQYF
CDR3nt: TGTGCCAGTAGTATCGGGACTAGCGGGGGGGCAGTGGATACGCAGTATTTT

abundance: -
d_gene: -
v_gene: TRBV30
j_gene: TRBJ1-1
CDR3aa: CAWRYSYTEAFF
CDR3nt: TGTGCCTGGAGATACAGTTACACTGAAGCTTTCTTT

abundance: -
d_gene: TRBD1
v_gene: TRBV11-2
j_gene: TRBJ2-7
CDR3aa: CASSLGGQGIYEQYF
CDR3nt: TGTGCCAGCAGCTTGGGCGGACAGGGGATCTACGAGCAGTACTTC

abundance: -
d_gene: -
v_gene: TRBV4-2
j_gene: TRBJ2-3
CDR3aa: CASSQGVSADTQYF
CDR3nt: TGTGCCAGCAGCCAAGGCGTTAGTGCAGATACGCAGTATTTT

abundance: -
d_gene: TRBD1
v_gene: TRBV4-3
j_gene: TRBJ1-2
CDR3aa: CASSQGLGTGGGYTF
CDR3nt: TGCGCCAGCAGCCAGGGCCTCGGGACAGGGGGAGGCTACACCTTC

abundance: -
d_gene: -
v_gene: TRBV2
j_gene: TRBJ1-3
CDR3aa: CASRDPGRGGGNTIYF
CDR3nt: TGTGCCAGCAGAGACCCCGGGAGAGGTGGTGGAAACACCATATATTTT